Presented here are 27 T cell receptor beta chains from one specimen sequenced in a study of T cell responses to AZD1222 COVID-19 vaccine. Only in-frame clones appear in the TCRdb table, and some are missing; sequencing was by immunoSEQ multiplex PCR. The sample includes 120,000 to 150,000 clones, about 91% of them seen just once. The sequencing here drew on peripheral blood, taken on day 0 of AZD1222 vaccination. All receptors come from an adult in good health.

Here the CDR3 reads CATRRELSTDTQYF. CDR3 sequence (DNA): TGTGCCACCAGACGGGAGCTCAGCACAGATACGCAGTATTTT. The J gene is TRBJ2-3, the V gene TRBV19; D might be TRBD2 (6 bases). The CDR3 is made up of 14 amino acids. Germline values: CDR1 LNHDA, CDR2 SQIVND (reference sequence). Between the trimmed V and J ends, which lost 10 bases and 0 bases, there was a span of 14 bases.

The chain employs TRBV27 and TRBJ2-7, with 11 nucleotides matching TRBD2. In germline, CDR1 is MNHEY, CDR2 SMNVEV (reference sequence). V was clipped by 0 bases and J by 2 bases; unmatched bases: 9. The CDR3 has 18 amino acids. The CDR3 bases are TGTGCCAGCAGTTTATCAGGGCTAGCGGGGGGTAGGACCTACGAGCAGTACTTC. This translates into CASSLSGLAGGRTYEQYF.

The V call is TRBV2, the J call TRBJ1-2; possibly TRBD1 for D (6 bases). V was cut by 4 bases and J by 6 bases, with 12 bases left in between. Per the germline V gene, CDR1 is SNHLY and CDR2 is FYNNEI. This CDR3 region has 13 residues. The CDR3, as DNA: TGTGCCAGCAGTGCGCCCAGGGGCCATGGCTACACCTTC. This encodes CASSAPRGHGYTF.

The CDR3 DNA is TGTGCCAGCAGCCCCTTGGGCGGCGGAGATACGCAGTATTTT. Protein product: CASSPLGGGDTQYF. V is TRBV6-2 or TRBV6-3 and J is TRBJ2-3; unclear D gene. The CDR3 contains 14 residues. Trimming shortened V by 6 bases and J by 5 bases, and 15 bases separated the two germline ends. The V gene's germline CDR1 is MNHEY and CDR2 SVGEGT.

This clone was counted only a few times. CDR3 nucleotides: TGTGCCAGCATGGGGGGCGGCTATGGCTACACCTTC. This translates into CASMGGGYGYTF. The chain employs TRBV11-2 and TRBJ1-2; possibly TRBD1 for D (6 bases). The CDR3 is 12 amino acids. Trimming left V 7 bases short and J 4 bases short, with 10 bases between. Germline V gene data show CDR1 as SGHAT and CDR2 as FQNNGV. Looking up the rest from reference TRBV11-2 and TRBJ1-2 gives the full variable domain: EAGVAQSPRYKIIEKRQSVAFWCNPISGHATLYWYQQILGQGPKLLIQFQNNGVVDDSQLPKDRFSAERLKGVDSTLKIQPAKLEDSAVYLCASMGGGYGYTFGSGTRLTVV.

This clone has a handful of counts. CDR3 protein: CAIRTTGEAFF. Written as DNA, the CDR3 is TGTGCCATCAGGACGACAGGGGAAGCTTTCTTT. This rearrangement joins TRBV10-3 to TRBJ1-1, with 7 bases matching TRBD1. In germline, CDR1 is ENHRY, CDR2 SYGVKD. The V and J ends lost 6 bases and 8 bases, in that order; junction bases with no gene match: 3. The CDR3 totals 11 residues.

V is TRBV7-3 and J is TRBJ2-2; 7 bases are a match to TRBD1. Per germline, CDR1 SGHTA and CDR2 FQGTGA. V was clipped by 5 bases and J by 3 bases; unmatched bases: 6. This CDR3 is 15 amino acids long. CDR3: CASSPYRGDTGELFF. For the CDR3, the DNA is TGTGCCAGCAGCCCCTACAGGGGAGACACCGGGGAGCTGTTTTTT.

On this clone itself: The sample holds other DNA sequences that translate to the same CDR3. The V gene is TRBV24-1, the J gene TRBJ1-5, with no clear D. CDR3 size: 12 residues. CDR1 is KGHDR, CDR2 SFDVKD, per germline. V was cut by 4 bases and J by 2 bases, with 2 bases left in between. The chain's CDR3 is CATSDRNQPQHF. The CDR3 region has the DNA TGTGCCACCAGTGACCGCAATCAGCCCCAGCATTTT.

This rearrangement joins TRBV7-2 to TRBJ1-6, with 7 bases lining up with TRBD1. The length of the CDR3 is 13 residues. The V gene end was trimmed by 5 bases and the J gene end by 15 bases; junction bases not matched to a gene: 10. Germline CDR1 SGHTA, CDR2 FQGNSA. CDR3 DNA: TGTGCCAGCAGCCCCCGGGGACAGCGGGACCTCCACTTT. The encoded protein is CASSPRGQRDLHF.

The CDR3 spells CASSIVGAKNIQYF. DNA of the CDR3: TGTGCCAGTAGTATTGTGGGAGCCAAAAACATTCAGTACTTC. The chain joins TRBV19 to TRBJ2-4; D unresolved. Germline-derived CDR1 and CDR2 are LNHDA and SQIVND (reference sequence). CDR3 length: 14 residues. Trimming removed 3 bases at V and 0 bases at J, with 6 bases between. The full variable domain, in which reference TRBV19 and TRBJ2-4 provide the parts outside the CDR3, is DGGITQSPKYLFRKEGQNVTLSCEQNLNHDAMYWYRQDPGQGLRLIYYSQIVNDFQKGDIAEGYSVSREKKESFPLTVTSAQKNPTAFYLCASSIVGAKNIQYFGAGTRLSVL.

The chain combines TRBV9 with TRBJ2-1; a possible D gene is TRBD1 (6 bases). The CDR3 consists of 17 residues. The V end was cut by 0 bases, the J end by 2 bases, with 15 bases between. From germline, CDR1 is SGDLS and CDR2 YYNGEE. CDR3 protein: CASSVAPLGAAYNEQFF. The CDR3 bases are TGTGCCAGCAGCGTAGCGCCCCTGGGGGCCGCCTACAATGAGCAGTTCTTC.

The chain joins TRBV14 to TRBJ1-2; a weak D match, TRBD1 (5 bases). Germline CDR1 is SGHDN and CDR2 is FVKESK. The CDR3 runs 15 residues. V gave up 1 base and J gave up 4 bases, with 13 bases separating them. CDR3 nucleotide sequence: TGTGCCAGCAGCCAAGGGGGAGGGGCGCGCTATGGCTACACCTTC. It is translated as CASSQGGGARYGYTF.

This clone was seen only once. This rearrangement joins TRBV7-2 to TRBJ2-3; 7 nucleotides align to TRBD2. Germline V CDR1 and CDR2: SGHTA, FQGNSA. V trimming: 0 bases; J trimming: 7 bases; junction bases outside the gene matches: 10. The CDR3 totals 16 residues. The CDR3 nucleotides are TGTGCCAGCAGCTTAGCTCTTGGGGAGGGCCGCAATACGCAGTATTTT. The encoded protein is CASSLALGEGRNTQYF.

This clone was recorded once. V gene TRBV13 combines with J gene TRBJ1-1, with D perhaps matching TRBD1 (6 bases). Germline V gene sequence: CDR1 PRHDT, CDR2 FYEKMQ (reference sequence). The CDR3 covers 16 residues. Trimming took 5 bases from V and 9 from J, leaving 25 bases between them. The CDR3 sequence is CASSPRGGRVGGKAFF. CDR3 coding DNA: TGTGCCAGCAGCCCTCGTGGGGGGCGAGTGGGAGGGAAAGCTTTCTTT.

The rearrangement joins TRBV29-1 to TRBJ1-5; 7 bases agree with TRBD1. Germline V gene sequence: CDR1 SQVTM, CDR2 ANQGSEA. V shed 5 bases and J 0 bases; nucleotides not matched to a gene: 22. There are 20 residues in the CDR3. CDR3 DNA: TGCAGCGTTTCTACCCCCATCCCAGGGAGGGGGCCTAATAGCAATCAGCCCCAGCATTTT. Amino acid sequence: CSVSTPIPGRGPNSNQPQHF. Filled out from reference TRBV29-1 and TRBJ1-5, the complete variable domain reads SAVISQKPSRDICQRGTSLTIQCQVDSQVTMMFWYRQQPGQSLTLIATANQGSEATYESGFVIDKFPISRPNLTFSTLTVSNMSPEDSSIYLCSVSTPIPGRGPNSNQPQHFGDGTRLSIL.

The gene calls are TRBV28 and TRBJ1-4; D possibly corresponds to TRBD1 (5 bases). V lost 3 bases, J lost 6 bases, and 8 bases lay in between. The CDR3 loop spans 13 amino acids. Germline V gene lookup returns CDR1 MDHEN and CDR2 SYDVKM. In DNA form, the CDR3 reads TGTGCCAGCAGTTTCCAGGGTGATGAAAAACTGTTTTTT. The encoded protein is CASSFQGDEKLFF.

The chain uses TRBV6-5 and TRBJ2-1; D possibly corresponds to TRBD1 (5 bases). The germline CDR1 and CDR2 sequences are MNHEY and SVGAGI. Deletions cut 6 bases from V and 4 bases from J, with 7 bases between. The CDR3 sequence is 12 residues long. Here the CDR3 reads CASSDRYNEQFF. The CDR3 DNA reads TGTGCCAGCAGCGACAGATACAATGAGCAGTTCTTC.

This clone was seen just once. The chain uses TRBV6-6 and TRBJ2-1; unclear D gene. CDR1 and CDR2 from the germline V gene are MNHNY and SVGAGI (reference sequence). This CDR3 has 16 residues. Trimming took off 4 bases at V and 0 bases at J, with 13 bases between the two ends. CDR3 sequence: CASSLRDLSSYNEQFF. The CDR3 DNA follows: TGTGCCAGCAGTTTAAGAGATTTGAGCTCCTACAATGAGCAGTTCTTC.

On this clone itself: Other DNA sequences in this sample translate to the same CDR3. The chain couples TRBV6-1 to TRBJ2-7; 9 nucleotides line up with TRBD2. CDR3 length equals 14 residues. Germline loops: CDR1 MNHNS, CDR2 SASEGT. Trimming removed 3 bases from V and 3 bases from J; junction bases left unmatched: 3. This CDR3 reads CASSETSGDYEQYF. The CDR3, as DNA: TGTGCCAGCAGTGAGACTAGCGGAGACTACGAGCAGTACTTC.

V usage is TRBV25-1 and J usage is TRBJ2-1; perhaps D is TRBD1 or TRBD2 (6 bases each). Trimming left V 6 bases short and J 0 bases short, with 15 bases between. The germline CDR1 and CDR2 sequences are MGHDK and SYGVNS. This CDR3 contains 16 residues. The CDR3 loop reads CASRSRRGDSYNEQFF. CDR3 DNA sequence: TGTGCCAGCAGGAGCCGTAGGGGGGACTCCTACAATGAGCAGTTCTTC.

V usage is TRBV10-3 and J usage is TRBJ1-1; D is unresolved. V lost 6 bases and J lost 1, with 9 bases in between. The germline CDR1 and CDR2 sequences are ENHRY and SYGVKD. CDR3 length: 13 amino acids. CDR3 in DNA: TGTGCCATCAGAAGAGTGGGGAACACTGAAGCTTTCTTT. Translated: CAIRRVGNTEAFF.

This chain uses TRBV7-2 with TRBJ2-7, with 13 bases identical to TRBD2. This CDR3 comprises 19 residues. CDR1 and CDR2 (germline): SGHTA, FQGNSA. The J segment lost 0 bases and the V segment lost 3 bases, leaving 11 bases of the junction unmatched. CDR3 coding DNA: TGTGCCAGCAGCTTGGACACGGGACTAGCGGGGCTATACTCCTACGAGCAGTACTTC. This encodes CASSLDTGLAGLYSYEQYF.

The V call is TRBV27, the J call TRBJ2-3, with unresolved D. This CDR3 comprises 14 residues. Germline CDR1 is MNHEY and CDR2 is SMNVEV (reference sequence). V lost 3 bases and J lost 3, with 10 bases in between. The CDR3 loop reads CASSFSDGTDTQYF. CDR3 coding DNA: TGTGCCAGCAGTTTCTCGGACGGAACAGATACGCAGTATTTT.

This clone was recorded only once. The chain couples TRBV7-6 to TRBJ1-3; D call uncertain. Trimming left V 5 bases short and J 0 bases short, with 11 bases between. The CDR3 extends over 15 amino acids. Germline CDR1 is SGHVS and CDR2 is FNYEAQ. The CDR3 DNA sequence: TGTGCCAGCAGCCTGGATAAGTCCTCTGGAAACACCATATATTTT. Amino acids: CASSLDKSSGNTIYF. The variable domain in full, completed from reference TRBV7-6 and TRBJ1-3, reads GAGVSQSPRYKVTKRGQDVALRCDPISGHVSLYWYRQALGQGPEFLTYFNYEAQQDKSGLPNDRFSAERPEGSISTLTIQRTEQRDSAMYRCASSLDKSSGNTIYFGEGSWLTVV.

This clone has a single count. The chain couples TRBV7-9 to TRBJ2-7, with D possibly called TRBD1 or TRBD2 (5 bases each). Trimming stripped 2 bases from V and 1 base from J, with 12 bases between. This CDR3 region has 15 residues. Germline loops: CDR1 SEHNR, CDR2 FQNEAQ (reference sequence). CDR3: CASSLRGDPSYEQYF. The DNA of the CDR3 is TGTGCCAGCAGCTTAAGGGGAGACCCTTCCTACGAGCAGTACTTC.

This clone showed up just once. The J gene is TRBJ2-1, the V gene TRBV24-1; a weak D match, TRBD1 (6 bases). Germline lookup yields CDR1 KGHDR and CDR2 SFDVKD. Trimming shortened V by 2 bases and J by 6 bases, and 10 bases separated the two germline ends. The CDR3 runs 14 residues. As DNA, the CDR3 is TGTGCCACCAGTGATTCAGGACAGCTCAATGAGCAGTTCTTC. Protein product: CATSDSGQLNEQFF.

V and J are TRBV11-2 and TRBJ2-1, with D tentatively TRBD1 or TRBD2 (5 bases each). Germline values: CDR1 SGHAT, CDR2 FQNNGV. The CDR3 is 14 residues long. Trimming stripped 4 bases from V and 4 bases from J, with 11 bases between. CDR3 coding DNA: TGTGCCAGCAGCTGGGACGGGCTTTACAATGAGCAGTTCTTC. Its translation is CASSWDGLYNEQFF.